The 28 T cell receptor beta chains reported below all come from one sample, sequenced in a study of blood T cell repertoires in COVID-19. Sequencing was performed with immunoSEQ multiplex PCR; in TCRdb, only in-frame clones are kept and a portion is missing. The repertoire holds over 150,000 clones, with around 88% as singletons. Material for sequencing was peripheral blood. Source of these receptors: an older woman who had recovered from COVID-19.

This chain connects TRBV7-2 to TRBJ1-4, with 7 nucleotides matching TRBD1. Germline V gives CDR1 SGHTA, CDR2 FQGNSA. The V segment lost 5 bases and the J segment 7 bases; nucleotides outside the gene matches: 10. The CDR3 is 15 amino acids. CDR3 nucleotide sequence: TGTGCCAGCAGCGCCAACAGGGGAGGAAGTGAAAAACTGTTTTTT. It encodes CASSANRGGSEKLFF.

The rearrangement joins TRBV25-1 to TRBJ2-3; D possibly corresponds to TRBD2 (6 bases). The CDR3 spans 12 residues. The V and J ends lost 6 bases and 4 bases respectively, with 8 bases between them. Germline V gene sequence: CDR1 MGHDK, CDR2 SYGVNS. This chain's CDR3 is CASRAGADTQYF. CDR3 sequence (DNA): TGTGCCAGCAGAGCGGGTGCAGATACGCAGTATTTT.

This clone was seen just once. The chain combines TRBV5-1 with TRBJ2-3, with D possibly matching TRBD2 (6 bases). The V end lost 7 bases, the J end lost 1 base, and 19 bases lay between the germline ends. Looked up from germline, CDR1 is SGHRS and CDR2 is YFSETQ. CDR3 length: 16 amino acids. The CDR3, as DNA: TGCGCCAGCTCAACGACCCCGGGACTTCGCACAGATACGCAGTATTTT. Residues: CASSTTPGLRTDTQYF.

This chain uses TRBV19 with TRBJ2-7, with 8 bases matching TRBD2. Germline-derived CDR1 and CDR2 are LNHDA and SQIVND (reference sequence). J was trimmed by 0 bases and V by 4 bases; bases with no gene match: 8. This CDR3 is 16 amino acids long. The DNA of the CDR3 is TGTGCCAGTAGTAGCCGCGGGGGGACAAACTCCTACGAGCAGTACTTC. Translated, it gives CASSSRGGTNSYEQYF.

Only a few counts were recorded for this clone. The V call is TRBV19, the J call TRBJ2-5; D is perhaps TRBD2 (5 bases). Trimming stripped 2 bases from V and 2 bases from J, with 12 bases between. This CDR3 comprises 15 residues. Germline V gene sequence: CDR1 LNHDA, CDR2 SQIVND (reference sequence). The CDR3 nucleotides read TGTGCCAGTAGTATAAGAGGGTGGCAGCAAGAGACCCAGTACTTC. This encodes CASSIRGWQQETQYF.

V and J are TRBV19 and TRBJ1-1; TRBD1 matches 8 bases. The V segment lost 6 bases and the J segment 5 bases; nucleotides outside the gene matches: 8. CDR3 length equals 14 residues. Looked up from germline, CDR1 is LNHDA and CDR2 is SQIVND (reference sequence). The CDR3 DNA reads TGTGCCAGTAGCCCTCAGGGGGCACGGACTGAAGCTTTCTTT. Translation: CASSPQGARTEAFF.

The chain joins TRBV7-3 to TRBJ2-1; 9 bases are shared with TRBD2. The junction had 9 bases not matched to a gene; V was cut back by 5 bases and J by 4 bases. This CDR3 is built from 16 residues. Germline lookup yields CDR1 SGHTA and CDR2 FQGTGA. The CDR3 region is CASSHIAGAAYNEQFF. CDR3 nucleotide sequence: TGTGCCAGCAGCCACATAGCGGGAGCCGCTTACAATGAGCAGTTCTTC.

V gene TRBV5-1 combines with J gene TRBJ2-5, with D possibly TRBD2 on 6 matching bases. CDR1 and CDR2 from the germline V gene are SGHRS and YFSETQ. Trimming left V 6 bases short and J 4 bases short, with 16 bases between. This CDR3 region has 14 residues. The CDR3 reads CASTPWGSGETQYF. For the CDR3, the DNA is TGCGCCAGCACCCCCTGGGGTAGCGGAGAGACCCAGTACTTC.

V and J are TRBV5-1 and TRBJ2-2; D may be TRBD1 (5 bases). CDR1 and CDR2 from the germline V gene are SGHRS and YFSETQ. This CDR3 has 17 residues. V was shortened by 0 bases and J by 0 bases, with 12 bases between the two germline ends. CDR3 sequence: CASSLEGQPANTGELFF. DNA for the CDR3: TGCGCCAGCAGCTTGGAGGGGCAGCCCGCGAACACCGGGGAGCTGTTTTTT.

The chain uses TRBV9 and TRBJ1-1, with 11 bases that match TRBD1. With 6 bases clipped from V and 5 bases from J, the junction kept 6 bases outside the gene matches. The CDR3 has 14 amino acids. Germline CDR1 SGDLS, CDR2 YYNGEE. The CDR3 sequence is CASTPGQGGTEAFF. DNA of the CDR3: TGTGCCAGCACCCCGGGACAGGGGGGGACTGAAGCTTTCTTT.

The CDR3 is CASSLPGGYSPLHF. CDR3 DNA sequence: TGTGCCAGCAGCTTACCAGGGGGCTATTCACCCCTCCACTTT. The rearrangement uses TRBV7-2 and TRBJ1-6; 8 bases line up with TRBD1. The CDR3 is made up of 14 amino acids. The J segment lost 8 bases and the V segment lost 2 bases, leaving 2 bases of the junction unmatched. Germline V gene sequence: CDR1 SGHTA, CDR2 FQGNSA.

This chain uses TRBV5-1 with TRBJ2-7; possible D gene TRBD2, 6 bases. CDR3 length equals 14 residues. Germline loops: CDR1 SGHRS, CDR2 YFSETQ. V dropped 5 bases and J dropped 2 bases, with 14 bases sitting between them. The CDR3: CASSPAGSPYEQYF. CDR3 nucleotide sequence: TGCGCCAGCAGTCCGGCGGGGTCCCCCTACGAGCAGTACTTC.

This clone is a singleton in its sample. The chain recombines TRBV29-1 with TRBJ2-5, with TRBD2 matching 10 bases. CDR1 is SQVTM, CDR2 ANQGSEA, per germline. The CDR3 spans 14 residues. The V and J ends lost 7 bases and 5 bases, in that order; junction bases with no gene match: 10. This CDR3 reads CSAQAGGPRETQYF. For the CDR3, the DNA is TGCAGCGCCCAAGCGGGAGGGCCGCGGGAGACCCAGTACTTC.

The V and J genes are TRBV5-1 and TRBJ1-1; D is perhaps TRBD1 (6 bases). Germline values: CDR1 SGHRS, CDR2 YFSETQ. The CDR3 contains 14 residues. Trimming left V 10 bases short and J 1 base short, with 17 bases between. The CDR3 loop is CAVRWGRGNTEAFF. The CDR3 DNA is TGCGCCGTGCGGTGGGGCAGGGGGAACACTGAAGCTTTCTTT.

V gene TRBV5-1 combines with J gene TRBJ2-7; TRBD2 aligns across 12 bases. The ends lost 6 bases at V and 3 bases at J; junction bases unmatched: 10. Germline CDR1 reads SGHRS; CDR2 reads YFSETQ. The CDR3 consists of 16 residues. DNA for the CDR3: TGCGCCAGCACGGCGGCTAGCGGGAGGGGGGACTACGAGCAGTACTTC. Translating it yields CASTAASGRGDYEQYF. The variable domain in full, completed from reference TRBV5-1 and TRBJ2-7, reads KAGVTQTPRYLIKTRGQQVTLSCSPISGHRSVSWYQQTPGQGLQFLFEYFSETQRNKGNFPGRFSGRQFSNSRSEMNVSTLELGDSALYLCASTAASGRGDYEQYFGPGTRLTVT.

The V gene is TRBV19, the J gene TRBJ2-7, with D unclear. This CDR3 region has 14 residues. With 5 bases removed from V and 2 bases from J, the gap between germline ends came to 13 bases. Germline V gives CDR1 LNHDA, CDR2 SQIVND (reference sequence). This chain's CDR3 is CASSGSRPPYEQYF. The CDR3 DNA is TGTGCCAGTAGTGGGTCGAGGCCCCCCTACGAGCAGTACTTC.

This rearrangement joins TRBV5-1 to TRBJ1-4; 7 nucleotides line up with TRBD1. The CDR3 consists of 14 residues. With 4 bases clipped from V and 8 bases from J, the junction kept 8 bases outside the gene matches. Germline CDR1 SGHRS, CDR2 YFSETQ. CDR3 sequence reads: CASSPDRAGEKLFF. The CDR3 coding sequence is TGCGCCAGCAGCCCAGACAGGGCTGGGGAAAAACTGTTTTTT.

The chain uses TRBV15 and TRBJ2-1, with a possible D match to TRBD2 (6 bases). Germline CDR1 LNHNV, CDR2 YYDKDF (reference sequence). This CDR3 region has 13 residues. Trimming removed 3 bases at V and 6 bases at J, with 9 bases between. The DNA of the CDR3 is TGTGCCACCAGCAGGGGGACTTTCAATGAGCAGTTCTTC. Translating it yields CATSRGTFNEQFF.

This chain uses TRBV7-2 with TRBJ2-2; tentatively, D is TRBD2 (6 bases). Germline lookup yields CDR1 SGHTA and CDR2 FQGNSA. V dropped 4 bases and J dropped 6 bases, with 12 bases sitting between them. The CDR3 spans 14 residues. The CDR3 loop is CASSSYTSPGELFF. The CDR3 nucleotides read TGTGCCAGCAGCTCCTACACTAGCCCCGGGGAGCTGTTTTTT.

The CDR3 DNA is TGCAGCGTGGGCGGGGCGGAAAAACTGTTTTTT. This codes for CSVGGAEKLFF. V usage is TRBV29-1 and J usage is TRBJ1-4; tentative D call: TRBD1 (5 bases). Germline V gives CDR1 SQVTM, CDR2 ANQGSEA. Deletions cut 6 bases from V and 8 bases from J, with 10 bases between. The CDR3 consists of 11 residues.

The chain links TRBV5-6 to TRBJ1-1; D is uncertain. This CDR3 is 15 amino acids long. The ends were cut back, 2 bases at V and 1 base at J, with 12 bases in the middle. Germline-derived CDR1 and CDR2 are SGHDT and YYEEEE. The chain's CDR3 is CASSFVAGQNTEAFF. The CDR3 nucleotides read TGTGCCAGCAGCTTTGTGGCAGGCCAGAACACTGAAGCTTTCTTT.

This chain joins TRBV20-1 and TRBJ1-5; D not certain. The CDR3 extends over 14 amino acids. Trimming removed 3 bases at V and 2 bases at J, with 11 bases between. Germline loops: CDR1 DFQATT, CDR2 SNEGSKA (reference sequence). CDR3 amino acids: CSASAPGGNQPQHF. In DNA form, the CDR3 reads TGCAGTGCTAGTGCCCCCGGGGGCAATCAGCCCCAGCATTTT.

The chain is built from TRBV5-4 and TRBJ2-3; 11 bases agree with TRBD2. The CDR3 runs to 16 residues. Losses at the gene ends were 4 bases for V and 2 bases for J; bases not matched to a gene: 6. The V gene's germline CDR1 is SGHNT and CDR2 YYREEE (reference sequence). CDR3 loop: CASSMAGLAATDTQYF. The CDR3, as DNA: TGTGCCAGCAGCATGGCGGGACTAGCGGCCACAGATACGCAGTATTTT.

This clone was detected once. The V gene is TRBV7-2, the J gene TRBJ1-4, with TRBD1 matching 8 bases. Germline lookup yields CDR1 SGHTA and CDR2 FQGNSA. V lost 5 bases and J lost 10; bases outside the gene matches: 15. The CDR3 has 16 amino acids. CDR3 sequence: CASSPNQGAASGKLFF. The CDR3, as DNA: TGTGCCAGCAGCCCCAACCAGGGGGCGGCCTCCGGAAAACTGTTTTTT. Combining the CDR3 with reference TRBV7-2 and TRBJ1-4 gives the whole variable domain GAGVSQSPSNKVTEKGKDVELRCDPISGHTALYWYRQSLGQGLEFLIYFQGNSAPDKSGLPSDRFSAERTGGSVSTLTIQRTQQEDSAVYLCASSPNQGAASGKLFFGSGTQLSVL.

This clone was recorded once. This chain links TRBV2 with TRBJ1-5; weak D call: TRBD1 (5 bases). The CDR3 runs 14 residues. From germline, CDR1 is SNHLY and CDR2 FYNNEI. V shed 6 bases and J shed 3 bases, with 12 bases lying between them. CDR3 nucleotides: TGTGCCAGCAGCGCGACAGATAACAATCAGCCCCAGCATTTT. Translating gives CASSATDNNQPQHF.

J is TRBJ2-2 and V is TRBV6-2 or TRBV6-3; 7 bases fit TRBD1. The junction had 11 bases not matched to a gene; V was cut back by 4 bases and J by 3 bases. CDR1 and CDR2 from the germline V gene are MNHEY and SVGEGT. This CDR3 region has 17 residues. CDR3 sequence reads: CASSWATGTDHTGELFF. Written as DNA, the CDR3 is TGTGCCAGCAGTTGGGCTACCGGGACAGATCACACCGGGGAGCTGTTTTTT.

This chain uses TRBV25-1 with TRBJ2-7; 7 positions match TRBD1. This CDR3 spans 16 amino acids. V shed 4 bases and J 0 bases; nucleotides not matched to a gene: 9. Germline lookup yields CDR1 MGHDK and CDR2 SYGVNS. CDR3 sequence: CASSGRRTGGSYEQYF. The CDR3 bases are TGTGCCAGCAGTGGCCGGCGGACAGGAGGCTCCTACGAGCAGTACTTC.

The chain is built from TRBV4-2 and TRBJ2-7, with 10 bases identical to TRBD2. V lost 4 bases and J lost 4; bases outside the gene matches: 13. Germline V gives CDR1 LGHNA, CDR2 YNFKEQ. This CDR3 has 17 amino acids. CDR3 amino acids: CASSPRVAGGGVYEQYF. CDR3 coding DNA: TGTGCCAGCAGCCCGCGGGTAGCGGGGGGCGGGGTATACGAGCAGTACTTC.